These T cell receptor beta chains were read from a single sample in a study of PD-1 blockade in classical Hodgkin lymphoma. Sequencing used immunoSEQ multiplex PCR; TCRdb keeps in-frame clones, though not all of them. Among 10,000 to 14,000 clones, around 75% were seen once, and the ten largest hold over 9.5%. Here the sequenced sample was peripheral blood mononuclear cells (PBMCs), taken at baseline. Receptors were obtained from a human donor with classical Hodgkin lymphoma. Both conserved end residues are part of each CDR3. D genes are given only for firm matches. Clone sizes are given selectively: once, few, many, or a class where the clone is expanded.

V gene	J gene	clone size	D gene	CDR3 DNA	CDR3 protein
TRBV2	TRBJ2-1	NA	NA	TGTGCCAGCACCTATAACAATGAGCAGTTCTTC	CASTYNNEQFF
TRBV5-4	TRBJ1-1	NA	NA	TGTGCCAGCAGCTTGGTTGGCAGAGATCACACTGAAGCTTTCTTT	CASSLVGRDHTEAFF
TRBV25-1	TRBJ1-1	NA	NA	TGTGCCAGCTTCCCCGGATGGGGGACTGAAGCTTTCTTT	CASFPGWGTEAFF
TRBV11-2	TRBJ1-1	few	NA	TGTGCCAGCAGCTTTACAGGGTTTAAAGCTTTCTTT	CASSFTGFKAFF
TRBV18	TRBJ1-1	NA	NA	TGTGCCAGCTCACCTCGGGCCACGAACACTGAAGCTTTCTTT	CASSPRATNTEAFF
TRBV7-3	TRBJ2-2	NA	TRBD1	TGTGCCAGCAGCCGGGACAGGGCCGAGGGGGAGCTGTTTTTT	CASSRDRAEGELFF
TRBV5-1	TRBJ2-7	NA	TRBD2	TGCGCCAGCAGCTTGGGCCTAGCGGGAAACTACGAGCAGTACTTC	CASSLGLAGNYEQYF
TRBV28	TRBJ1-2	NA	NA	TGTGCCAGCAGTTTATATGGGGTAAACTATGGCTACACCTTC	CASSLYGVNYGYTF
TRBV9	TRBJ1-1	NA	NA	TGTGCCAGCAGCGCCCACGAAATGAACACTGAAGCTTTCTTT	CASSAHEMNTEAFF
TRBV28	TRBJ2-5	NA	TRBD1	TGTGCCAGCAGTTCTACCGGGACAGGCTACCGGGAGACCCAGTACTTC	CASSSTGTGYRETQYF
TRBV2	TRBJ1-3	few	NA	TGTGCCAGCAGGGCGACATCTCGAAACACCATATATTTT	CASRATSRNTIYF
TRBV5-4	TRBJ2-5	NA	TRBD2	TGTGCCAGCAGCGAGGGACTAGATGGGGCCCAGTACTTC	CASSEGLDGAQYF
TRBV18	TRBJ2-7	NA	NA	TGTGCCAGCTCACTTAACCGACTATACGAGCAGTACTTC	CASSLNRLYEQYF
TRBV4-2	TRBJ2-7	NA	TRBD2	TGTGCCAGCAGCCAAGAATTGGGGACTAGCGGGAGGATTGGCTCCTACGAGCAGTACTTC	CASSQELGTSGRIGSYEQYF
TRBV6-1	TRBJ2-1	NA	TRBD2	TGTGCCAGCAGTGAAGTTTTCGGGACTAGCGGACCGGAGCAGTTCTTC	CASSEVFGTSGPEQFF
TRBV5-1	TRBJ2-5	NA	TRBD2	TGCGCCAGCAGCTTAGTTGCGGGAGAAACGGGAGAGACCCAGTACTTC	CASSLVAGETGETQYF
TRBV5-8	TRBJ1-3	NA	NA	TGTGCCAGCAGCTCTTCAAGGGGTTCTGGAAACACCATATATTTT	CASSSSRGSGNTIYF
TRBV5-4	TRBJ2-7	NA	TRBD2	TGTGCCATAGGGACTAGCGGGGAACTCTACGAGCAGTACTTC	CAIGTSGELYEQYF
TRBV5-1	TRBJ1-1	NA	NA	TGCGCCAGCAGCTCTGGCGGGGGCACTGAAGCTTTCTTT	CASSSGGGTEAFF
TRBV7-7	TRBJ2-5	NA	TRBD2	TGTGCCAGCAGCTTAGGCGGGGCTAGCGGGAGTGAGACCCAGTACTTC	CASSLGGASGSETQYF
TRBV9	TRBJ2-3	NA	NA	TGTGCCAGCAGCCCCCTCCTGACCAGCACAGATACGCAGTATTTT	CASSPLLTSTDTQYF
TRBV4-2	TRBJ1-5	NA	NA	TGTGCCAGCAGCCAAGACAGGGGCAATCAGCCCCAGCATTTT	CASSQDRGNQPQHF
TRBV29-1	TRBJ1-2	NA	NA	TGCAGCGTTGAACTCGCTGGCAGGGCTGGCTACACCTTC	CSVELAGRAGYTF
TRBV10-3	TRBJ1-5	NA	NA	TGTGCCAGCACCGGGGAGGGGCTTGGGCCCCAGCATTTT	CASTGEGLGPQHF
TRBV21-1	TRBJ1-5	NA	NA	TGTGCCAGCAGCAAACCCTCAGGGGAGGGCAATCAGCCCCAGCATTTT	CASSKPSGEGNQPQHF
TRBV7-2	TRBJ2-2	few	TRBD1	TGTGCCAGCAGACGCGACAGGGGGCAGACCGGGGAGCTGTTTTTT	CASRRDRGQTGELFF
TRBV4-1	TRBJ2-1	NA	NA	TGCGCCAGCAGAAGGGAGGGGGACGATGAGCAGTTCTTC	CASRREGDDEQFF
TRBV10-3	TRBJ2-3	NA	NA	TGTGCCATCAGCCCCATAGGGGCAGATACGCAGTATTTT	CAISPIGADTQYF
TRBV9	TRBJ2-1	NA	TRBD1	TGTGCCAGCAGCCGGACAGGGAGCTCCTACAATGAGCAGTTCTTC	CASSRTGSSYNEQFF
TRBV15	TRBJ1-5	few	NA	TGTGCCACCAGCAGAGCTCGGGGGCCCCAGCATTTT	CATSRARGPQHF
TRBV5-1	TRBJ2-2	NA	TRBD2	TGCGCCAGCCACCTTAGCGGGAGGGCCACCGGGGAGCTGTTTTTT	CASHLSGRATGELFF
TRBV28	TRBJ1-1	few	NA	TGTGCCAGTTACTCGAACACTGAAGCTTTCTTT	CASYSNTEAFF
TRBV18	TRBJ1-5	NA	NA	TGTGCCAGCTCACCAACGGGGGAGCAGCCCCAGCATTTT	CASSPTGEQPQHF
TRBV9	TRBJ1-2	NA	TRBD1	TGTGCCAGCAGCACAGGGACAGGGTTTGATGGCTACACCTTC	CASSTGTGFDGYTF